The 30 T cell receptor beta chains below were found in one sample sequenced in a study of blood T cell repertoires in COVID-19. Assay: immunoSEQ multiplex PCR; the TCRdb copy retains only in-frame clones and omits some. This sample has about 370,000 clones, with 80% to 90% found just once. Sequencing used PBMCs or T cells enriched from blood (not recorded which). The receptors originated from a young man who had recovered from COVID-19.

The rearrangement links TRBV7-3 to TRBJ2-5, with D possibly matching TRBD2 (6 bases). V dropped 1 base and J dropped 0 bases, with 12 bases sitting between them. CDR3 length: 16 amino acids. Germline values: CDR1 SGHTA, CDR2 FQGTGA. CDR3 region: CASSLIGGLNQETQYF. The CDR3 region has the DNA TGTGCCAGCAGCTTAATTGGGGGACTTAACCAAGAGACCCAGTACTTC.

The chain carries TRBV7-2 and TRBJ1-1; 8 nucleotides align to TRBD1. In germline, CDR1 is SGHTA, CDR2 FQGNSA. The CDR3 sequence is 15 residues long. With V trimmed by 2 bases and J by 3 bases, 5 bases remained unmatched. CDR3 nucleotide sequence: TGTGCCAGCAGCTTATCAGGGGGCAGGGACACTGAAGCTTTCTTT. Its protein is CASSLSGGRDTEAFF.

The chain couples TRBV7-2 to TRBJ2-3; tentatively, D is TRBD2 (5 bases). CDR3 length equals 14 residues. Trimming pared 5 bases from V and 6 bases from J, leaving 15 bases between. In germline, CDR1 is SGHTA, CDR2 FQGNSA. CDR3 sequence (DNA): TGTGCCAGCAGCCGCCCGGGGAGCTCTGATACGCAGTATTTT. The encoded protein is CASSRPGSSDTQYF.

A single count supports this clone. The chain uses TRBV7-3 and TRBJ2-3; D is possibly TRBD2 (5 bases). Trimming took 5 bases from V and 0 from J, leaving 21 bases between them. This CDR3 has 18 amino acids. The V gene's germline CDR1 is SGHTA and CDR2 FQGTGA. DNA of the CDR3: TGTGCCAGCAGCCCTAACCCCCCCGCGGGCCTTAGCACAGATACGCAGTATTTT. Residues: CASSPNPPAGLSTDTQYF.

The V call is TRBV20-1, the J call TRBJ2-1; 9 nucleotides match TRBD2. Per germline, CDR1 DFQATT and CDR2 SNEGSKA (reference sequence). This CDR3 has 15 amino acids. Losses at the gene ends were 4 bases for V and 7 bases for J; bases not matched to a gene: 11. The CDR3 nucleotides read TGCAGTGCTAATGATTACAGCGGGAGGCTTAATGAGCAGTTCTTC. This gives the protein CSANDYSGRLNEQFF.

J is TRBJ2-7 and V is TRBV4-1, with D possibly being TRBD2 (5 bases). The CDR3 runs 15 residues. The ends were cut back, 0 bases at V and 3 bases at J, with 12 bases in the middle. Germline V gives CDR1 MGHRA, CDR2 YSYEKL. CDR3: CASSQDARGYYEQYF. CDR3 bases: TGCGCCAGCAGCCAAGATGCCAGAGGGTACTACGAGCAGTACTTC.

J is TRBJ1-3 and V is TRBV5-6; D might be TRBD1 (5 bases). Trimming removed 0 bases from V and 4 bases from J, with 14 bases in between. Germline V gene lookup returns CDR1 SGHDT and CDR2 YYEEEE. This CDR3 is built from 16 residues. The CDR3 nucleotides are TGTGCCAGCAGCTTGGCAGGGAAGGTTTCAGGAAACACCATATATTTT. It yields the protein CASSLAGKVSGNTIYF.

This clone was counted a few times. V is TRBV7-9 and J is TRBJ2-2, with 7 positions matching TRBD1. The junction had 5 bases not matched to a gene; V was cut back by 3 bases and J by 4 bases. Germline assignment: CDR1 SEHNR and CDR2 FQNEAQ (reference sequence). CDR3 size: 15 residues. The CDR3 DNA sequence: TGTGCCAGCAGCTTCCGACCAGGGGGCACCGGGGAGCTGTTTTTT. Encoded protein: CASSFRPGGTGELFF.

This clone came up once. The chain is built from TRBV5-1 and TRBJ2-7, with 10 bases aligning to TRBD2. The CDR3 is 14 residues long. V shed 1 base, J shed 6 bases, and the junction held 4 bases outside the gene matches. CDR1 SGHRS and CDR2 YFSETQ come from the germline V gene. The CDR3 sequence is CASSLQRGGAEQYF. The CDR3, as DNA: TGCGCCAGCAGCTTGCAGCGGGGGGGCGCCGAGCAGTACTTC.

The rearrangement links TRBV9 to TRBJ1-1; possible D gene TRBD1, 5 bases. V was cut by 0 bases and J by 1 base, with 13 bases left in between. This CDR3 comprises 16 residues. From germline, CDR1 is SGDLS and CDR2 YYNGEE. The CDR3 is CASSVERGGGNTEAFF. The CDR3 DNA is TGTGCCAGCAGCGTAGAGAGGGGAGGAGGGAACACTGAAGCTTTCTTT.

This chain uses TRBV5-1 with TRBJ2-1; weak D call: TRBD2 (7 bases). CDR1 is SGHRS, CDR2 YFSETQ, per germline. This CDR3 is built from 15 residues. Trimming took off 2 bases at V and 6 bases at J, with 15 bases between the two ends. The CDR3 DNA follows: TGCGCCAGCAGCTTCGGGGGGCGTTCCCCCAATGAGCAGTTCTTC. Translated, it gives CASSFGGRSPNEQFF.

V usage is TRBV6-1 and J usage is TRBJ1-4; tentative D call: TRBD1 (5 bases). CDR3 size: 15 residues. Germline-derived CDR1 and CDR2 are MNHNS and SASEGT. V was trimmed by 1 base and J by 8 bases, leaving 14 bases between them. The CDR3 protein is CASSEVGDLGEKLFF. CDR3 sequence (DNA): TGTGCCAGCAGTGAAGTTGGGGACTTGGGGGAAAAACTGTTTTTT.

The table lists this clone with a count of one. The chain carries TRBV6-6 and TRBJ2-7; 11 nucleotides align to TRBD1. Germline CDR1 and CDR2: MNHNY and SVGAGI (reference sequence). The CDR3 spans 15 residues. V lost 8 bases and J lost 4; bases outside the gene matches: 10. The CDR3 reads CASGTTGTGGYEQYF. The CDR3 nucleotides are TGTGCCAGCGGGACCACCGGGACAGGGGGATACGAGCAGTACTTC.

This clone appeared a single time. The V and J genes are TRBV13 and TRBJ1-2; possible D gene TRBD1, 6 bases. Looked up from germline, CDR1 is PRHDT and CDR2 is FYEKMQ (reference sequence). V was cut by 5 bases and J by 2 bases, with 9 bases left in between. The CDR3 consists of 13 residues. The CDR3 nucleotides read TGTGCCAGCAGCCTTGACAGGAACTATGGCTACACCTTC. Encoded protein: CASSLDRNYGYTF. Full variable domain (rest looked up from reference TRBV13 and TRBJ1-2): AAGVIQSPRHLIKEKRETATLKCYPIPRHDTVYWYQQGPGQDPQFLISFYEKMQSDKGSIPDRFSAQQFSDYHSELNMSSLELGDSALYFCASSLDRNYGYTFGSGTRLTVV.

This clone turned up a few times. The rearrangement uses TRBV4-1 and TRBJ1-5; D remains unclear. V lost 2 bases and J 8 bases, leaving 16 bases between the germline ends. The CDR3 extends over 15 amino acids. The germline gives CDR1 MGHRA, CDR2 YSYEKL. CDR3 nucleotide sequence: TGCGCCAGCAGCCAACTGGGCCTTCGTTATGAGCCCCAGCATTTT. This translates into CASSQLGLRYEPQHF.

V gene TRBV3-1 (or the pseudogene TRBV3-2) combines with J gene TRBJ2-1; the D gene is possibly TRBD1 (6 bases). The CDR3 contains 18 residues. The V end was cut by 2 bases, the J end by 3 bases, with 20 bases between. The germline gives CDR1 LGHDT, CDR2 YNNKEL (reference sequence). Here the CDR3 DNA reads TGTGCCAGCAGCCAAAAGCTGGGGGCATCTACCTACTACAATGAGCAGTTCTTC. Its protein is CASSQKLGASTYYNEQFF.

This clone was detected only a few times. The chain links TRBV9 to TRBJ2-5; maybe TRBD1 (6 bases). The CDR3 totals 15 residues. Germline lookup yields CDR1 SGDLS and CDR2 YYNGEE. Trimming pared 2 bases from V and 5 bases from J, leaving 16 bases between. The CDR3 spells CASSVSPGQGETQYF. CDR3 sequence (DNA): TGTGCCAGCAGCGTTAGTCCGGGGCAGGGGGAGACCCAGTACTTC.

The rearrangement uses TRBV3-1 (or the pseudogene TRBV3-2) and TRBJ1-2; a possible D gene is TRBD1 (5 bases). The CDR3 has 11 amino acids. The V end was cut by 8 bases, the J end by 3 bases, with 7 bases between. Germline V CDR1 and CDR2: LGHDT, YNNKEL (reference sequence). Here the CDR3 DNA reads TGTGCCAGCGGGGCCTACTATGGCTACACCTTC. Amino acid sequence: CASGAYYGYTF.

V and J are TRBV7-2 and TRBJ2-7, with 9 bases matching TRBD1. V lost 5 bases and J lost 1; bases outside the gene matches: 9. CDR3 length equals 16 residues. The germline CDR1 and CDR2 sequences are SGHTA and FQGNSA. The CDR3 is CASSPIAGTGSYEQYF. CDR3 bases: TGTGCCAGCAGCCCAATAGCCGGGACAGGGTCCTACGAGCAGTACTTC.

The rearrangement joins TRBV7-2 to TRBJ1-1; TRBD1 matches 8 bases. Germline CDR1 SGHTA, CDR2 FQGNSA. The V and J ends lost 3 bases and 0 bases, in that order; junction bases with no gene match: 3. This CDR3 has 15 amino acids. The CDR3 nucleotides are TGTGCCAGCAGCTTTTCAGGGGGCGTGAACACTGAAGCTTTCTTT. It codes for CASSFSGGVNTEAFF.

The V gene is TRBV5-5, the J gene TRBJ1-6; D remains unclear. V dropped 5 bases and J dropped 0 bases, with 9 bases sitting between them. Germline loops: CDR1 SGHKS, CDR2 YYEKEE (reference sequence). The CDR3 consists of 15 residues. The CDR3 protein is CASRAVSSYNSPLHF. The CDR3, as DNA: TGTGCCAGCAGGGCAGTCAGCTCCTATAATTCACCCCTCCACTTT.

The gene calls are TRBV3-1 (or the pseudogene TRBV3-2) and TRBJ1-2, with D maybe TRBD1 (6 bases). The CDR3 consists of 13 residues. The V end lost 4 bases, the J end lost 1 base, and 7 bases lay between the germline ends. Germline V CDR1 and CDR2: LGHDT, YNNKEL (reference sequence). CDR3 nucleotide sequence: TGTGCCAGCAGCCGACAGGATAACTATGGCTACACCTTC. Its translation is CASSRQDNYGYTF.

The rearrangement joins TRBV10-2 to TRBJ1-5; TRBD1 aligns across 7 bases. Germline V gene sequence: CDR1 WSHSY, CDR2 SAAADI. The CDR3 has 14 amino acids. V was clipped by 8 bases and J by 3 bases; unmatched bases: 7. The CDR3 bases are TGCGCCAGCCGCGACAGGGCGAACAATCAGCCCCAGCATTTT. It is translated as CASRDRANNQPQHF.

This clone was found once. The V call is TRBV28, the J call TRBJ2-1, with TRBD2 matching 8 bases. V dropped 5 bases and J dropped 10; count of bases not matched to a gene: 10. The CDR3 sequence is 14 residues long. Germline-derived CDR1 and CDR2 are MDHEN and SYDVKM. CDR3 region: CASSPTNRGGEQFF. The CDR3 DNA reads TGTGCCAGCAGTCCTACAAACCGGGGGGGAGAGCAGTTCTTC.

Note on this clone: This same CDR3 is encoded by further DNA sequences in the sample. The chain combines TRBV7-2 with TRBJ2-5; 14 bases are shared with TRBD2. The CDR3 is made up of 15 amino acids. With V trimmed by 3 bases and J by 4 bases, 1 base remained unmatched. CDR1 and CDR2 from the germline V gene are SGHTA and FQGNSA. The CDR3 protein is CASSLGLAGAETQYF. Written as DNA, the CDR3 is TGTGCCAGCAGCTTGGGACTAGCGGGAGCAGAGACCCAGTACTTC.

As DNA, the CDR3 is TGTGCCAGCAGCCCCTCACAGGCCACCTCCTACGAGCAGTACTTC. As protein: CASSPSQATSYEQYF. The chain has TRBV9 and TRBJ2-7; TRBD1 is a possible D gene (5 bases). Trimming took off 4 bases at V and 0 bases at J, with 14 bases between the two ends. CDR3 size: 15 residues. Germline CDR1 and CDR2: SGDLS and YYNGEE. Full variable domain (missing parts from reference TRBV9 and TRBJ2-7): DSGVTQTPKHLITATGQRVTLRCSPRSGDLSVYWYQQSLDQGLQFLIQYYNGEERAKGNILERFSAQQFPDLHSELNLSSLELGDSALYFCASSPSQATSYEQYFGPGTRLTVT.

This clone was counted once. The chain carries TRBV7-9 and TRBJ2-3; 10 bases line up with TRBD2. This CDR3 region has 18 residues. J gave up 3 bases and V 3 bases, and 12 bases lay outside the gene matches. Germline V lookup: CDR1 SEHNR, CDR2 FQNEAQ (reference sequence). CDR3: CASSLFEAGGVRTDTQYF. The CDR3 nucleotides are TGTGCCAGCAGCTTGTTTGAAGCGGGAGGGGTAAGAACAGATACGCAGTATTTT.

The chain recombines TRBV18 with TRBJ2-7; D not resolved. The CDR3 spans 15 residues. Germline lookup yields CDR1 KGHSH and CDR2 LQKENI. V shed 0 bases and J shed 2 bases, with 11 bases lying between them. The CDR3 sequence is CASSPPARSPYEQYF. The CDR3 region has the DNA TGTGCCAGCTCACCACCGGCAAGGAGTCCCTACGAGCAGTACTTC. The whole variable domain, remainder taken from reference TRBV18 and TRBJ2-7, is NAGVMQNPRHLVRRRGQEARLRCSPMKGHSHVYWYRQLPEEGLKFMVYLQKENIIDESGMPKERFSAEFPKEGPSILRIQQVVRGDSAAYFCASSPPARSPYEQYFGPGTRLTVT.

This rearrangement joins TRBV19 to TRBJ1-1; no definite D call. Germline assignment: CDR1 LNHDA and CDR2 SQIVND (reference sequence). Deletions cut 1 base from V and 5 bases from J, with 11 bases between. The CDR3 consists of 14 residues. The CDR3 loop reads CASSIGRGLTEAFF. The CDR3 DNA is TGTGCCAGTAGTATAGGTCGGGGATTAACTGAAGCTTTCTTT.

The rearrangement links TRBV3-1 (or the pseudogene TRBV3-2) to TRBJ1-6, with D perhaps TRBD1 (6 bases). The V gene lost 0 bases and the J gene lost 10 bases, with 13 bases spanning the gap. CDR1 and CDR2 (germline): LGHDT, YNNKEL (reference sequence). The CDR3 consists of 15 residues. The CDR3 region has the DNA TGTGCCAGCAGCCAAGAAGCCTTAAGGGGGTCACCCCTCCACTTT. Amino acid sequence: CASSQEALRGSPLHF.